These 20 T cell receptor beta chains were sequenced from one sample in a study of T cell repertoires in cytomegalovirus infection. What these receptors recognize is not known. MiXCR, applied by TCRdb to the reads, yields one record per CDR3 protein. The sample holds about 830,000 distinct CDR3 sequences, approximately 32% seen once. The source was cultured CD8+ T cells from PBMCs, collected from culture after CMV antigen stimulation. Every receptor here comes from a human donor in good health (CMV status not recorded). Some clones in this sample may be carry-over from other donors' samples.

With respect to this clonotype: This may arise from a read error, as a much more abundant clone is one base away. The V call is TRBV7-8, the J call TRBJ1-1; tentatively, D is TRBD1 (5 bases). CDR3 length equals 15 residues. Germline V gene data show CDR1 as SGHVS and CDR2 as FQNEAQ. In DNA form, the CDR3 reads TGTGCCAACAGCTTACGGGACTCCGCGGTCCGAGAAGCTTTCTTT. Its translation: CANSLRDSAVREAFF.

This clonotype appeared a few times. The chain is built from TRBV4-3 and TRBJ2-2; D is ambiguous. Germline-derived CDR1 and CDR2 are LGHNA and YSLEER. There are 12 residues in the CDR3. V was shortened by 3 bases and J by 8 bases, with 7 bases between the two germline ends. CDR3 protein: CASSQRDGELFF. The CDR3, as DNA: TGCGCCAGCAGCCAGAGAGATGGGGAGCTGTTTTTT.

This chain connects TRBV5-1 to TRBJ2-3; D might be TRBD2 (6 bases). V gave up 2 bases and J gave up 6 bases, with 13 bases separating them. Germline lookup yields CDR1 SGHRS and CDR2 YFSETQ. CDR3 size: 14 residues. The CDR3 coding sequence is TGCGCCAGCAGCTTAGAGGGGACTTGGGATACGCAGTATTTT. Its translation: CASSLEGTWDTQYF.

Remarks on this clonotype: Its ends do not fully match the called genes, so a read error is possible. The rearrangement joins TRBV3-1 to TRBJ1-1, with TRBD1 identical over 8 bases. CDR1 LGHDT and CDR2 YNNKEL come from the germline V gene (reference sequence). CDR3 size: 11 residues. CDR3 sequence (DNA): TGTGTCAGCAGCCAAGGGGGACAGGCGATCTTT. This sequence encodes CVSSQGGQAIF.

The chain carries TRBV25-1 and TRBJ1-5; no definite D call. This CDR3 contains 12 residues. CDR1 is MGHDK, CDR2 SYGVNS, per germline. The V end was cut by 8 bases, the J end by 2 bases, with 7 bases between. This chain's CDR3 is CASQYGNQPQHF. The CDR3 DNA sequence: TGTGCCAGCCAATACGGCAATCAGCCCCAGCATTTT.

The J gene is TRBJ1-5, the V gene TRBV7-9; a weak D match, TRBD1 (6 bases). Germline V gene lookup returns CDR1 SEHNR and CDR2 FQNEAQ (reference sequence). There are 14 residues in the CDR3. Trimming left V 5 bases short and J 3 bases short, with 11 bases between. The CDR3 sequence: CASSGGQPNQPQHF. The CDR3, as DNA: TGTGCCAGCAGCGGAGGACAGCCCAATCAGCCCCAGCATTTT.

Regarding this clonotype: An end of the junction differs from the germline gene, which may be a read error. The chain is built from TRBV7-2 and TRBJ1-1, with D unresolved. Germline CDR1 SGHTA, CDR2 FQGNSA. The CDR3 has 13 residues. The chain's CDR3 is CVSSFIVNTEAFF. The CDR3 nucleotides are TGTGTCAGCAGCTTTATAGTGAACACTGAAGCTTTCTTT.

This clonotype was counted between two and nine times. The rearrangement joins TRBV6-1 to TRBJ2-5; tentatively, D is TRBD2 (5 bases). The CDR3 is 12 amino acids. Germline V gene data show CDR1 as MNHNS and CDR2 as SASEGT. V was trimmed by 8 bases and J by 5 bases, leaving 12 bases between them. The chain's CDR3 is CASFIRRETQYF. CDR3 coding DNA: TGTGCCAGCTTTATCCGGAGGGAGACCCAGTACTTC.

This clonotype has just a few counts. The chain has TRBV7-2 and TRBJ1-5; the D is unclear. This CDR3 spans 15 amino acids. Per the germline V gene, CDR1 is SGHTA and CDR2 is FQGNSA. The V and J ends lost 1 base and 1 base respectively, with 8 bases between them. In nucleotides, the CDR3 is TGTGCCAGCAGCTTAGAAGCAACAAGCAATCAGCCCCAGCATTTT. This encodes CASSLEATSNQPQHF.

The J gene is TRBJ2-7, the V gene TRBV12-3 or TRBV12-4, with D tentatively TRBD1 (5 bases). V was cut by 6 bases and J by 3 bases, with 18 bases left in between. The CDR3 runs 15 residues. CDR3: CASRGEAQGNYEQYF. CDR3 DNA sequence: TGTGCCAGCAGAGGTGAGGCGCAGGGTAACTACGAGCAGTACTTC.

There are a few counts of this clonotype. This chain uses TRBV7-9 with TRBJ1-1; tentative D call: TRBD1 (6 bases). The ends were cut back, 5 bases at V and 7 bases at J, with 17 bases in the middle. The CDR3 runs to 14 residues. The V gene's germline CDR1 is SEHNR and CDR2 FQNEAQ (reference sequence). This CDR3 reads CASSPPRVQGEAFF. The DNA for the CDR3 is TGTGCCAGCAGCCCCCCCCGCGTACAGGGTGAAGCTTTCTTT.

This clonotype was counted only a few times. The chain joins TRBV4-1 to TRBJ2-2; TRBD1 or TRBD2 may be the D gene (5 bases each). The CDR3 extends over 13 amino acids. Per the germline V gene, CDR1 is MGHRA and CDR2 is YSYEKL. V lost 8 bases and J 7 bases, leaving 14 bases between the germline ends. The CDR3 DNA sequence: TGCGCCAGCTGTGAGAGGGGTGACGGGGAGCTGTTTTTT. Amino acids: CASCERGDGELFF.

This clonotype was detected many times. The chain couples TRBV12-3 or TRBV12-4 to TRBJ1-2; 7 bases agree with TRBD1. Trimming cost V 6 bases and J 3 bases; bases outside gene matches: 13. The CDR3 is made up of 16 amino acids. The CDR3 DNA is TGTGCCAGCAGGGCGACAGGGACGGACGGGGACTATGGCTACACCTTC. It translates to CASRATGTDGDYGYTF.

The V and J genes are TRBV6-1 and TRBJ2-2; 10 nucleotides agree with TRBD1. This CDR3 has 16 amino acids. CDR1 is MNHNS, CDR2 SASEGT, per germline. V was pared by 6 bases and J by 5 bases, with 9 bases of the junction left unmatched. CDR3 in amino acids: CASSDPGQGKTGELFF. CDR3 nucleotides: TGTGCCAGCAGCGATCCGGGACAGGGGAAAACCGGGGAGCTGTTTTTT.

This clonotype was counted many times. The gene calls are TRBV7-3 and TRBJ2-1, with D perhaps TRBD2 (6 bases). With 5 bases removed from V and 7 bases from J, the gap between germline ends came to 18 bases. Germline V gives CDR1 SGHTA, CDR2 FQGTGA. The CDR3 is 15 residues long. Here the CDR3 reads CASSAGTGFGNEQFF. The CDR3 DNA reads TGTGCCAGCAGCGCCGGGACTGGCTTTGGGAATGAGCAGTTCTTC.

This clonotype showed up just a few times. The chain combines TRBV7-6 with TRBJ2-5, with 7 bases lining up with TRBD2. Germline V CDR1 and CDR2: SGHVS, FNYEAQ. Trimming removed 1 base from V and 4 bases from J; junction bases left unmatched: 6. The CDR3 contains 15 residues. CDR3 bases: TGTGCCAGCAGCTTAGGGGAGGGCAGGTCAGAGACCCAGTACTTC. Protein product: CASSLGEGRSETQYF.

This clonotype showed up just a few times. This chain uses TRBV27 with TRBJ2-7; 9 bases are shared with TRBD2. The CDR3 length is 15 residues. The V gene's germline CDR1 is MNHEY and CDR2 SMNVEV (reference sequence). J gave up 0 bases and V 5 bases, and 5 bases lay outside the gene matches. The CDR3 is CASSPSGGSSYEQYF. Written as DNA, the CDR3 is TGTGCCAGCAGTCCCAGCGGGGGGAGCTCCTACGAGCAGTACTTC.

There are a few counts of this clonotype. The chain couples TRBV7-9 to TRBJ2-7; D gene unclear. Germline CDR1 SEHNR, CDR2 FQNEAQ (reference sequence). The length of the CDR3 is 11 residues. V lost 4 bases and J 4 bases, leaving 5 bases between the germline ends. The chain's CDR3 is CASSSQYEQYF. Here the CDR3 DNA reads TGTGCCAGCAGCTCTCAATACGAGCAGTACTTC.

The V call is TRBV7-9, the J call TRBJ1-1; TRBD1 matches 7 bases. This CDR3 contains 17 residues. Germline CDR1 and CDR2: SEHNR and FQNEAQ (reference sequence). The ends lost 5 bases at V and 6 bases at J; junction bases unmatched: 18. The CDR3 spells CASSLSPETGRYSEAFF. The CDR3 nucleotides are TGTGCCAGCAGCCTCAGTCCGGAGACAGGGAGGTACTCTGAAGCTTTCTTT.

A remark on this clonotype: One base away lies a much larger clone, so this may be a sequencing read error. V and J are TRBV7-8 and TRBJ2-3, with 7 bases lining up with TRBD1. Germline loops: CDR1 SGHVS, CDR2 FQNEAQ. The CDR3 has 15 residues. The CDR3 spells CVSSLNRGGTDTQYF. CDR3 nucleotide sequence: TGTGTCAGCAGTCTGAACAGGGGAGGCACAGATACGCAGTATTTT. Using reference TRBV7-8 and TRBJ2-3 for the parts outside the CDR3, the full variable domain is GAGVSQSPRYKVAKRGQDVALRCDPISGHVSLFWYQQALGQGPEFLTYFQNEAQLDKSGLPSDRFFAERPEGSVSTLKIQRTQQEDSAVYLCVSSLNRGGTDTQYFGPGTRLTVL.